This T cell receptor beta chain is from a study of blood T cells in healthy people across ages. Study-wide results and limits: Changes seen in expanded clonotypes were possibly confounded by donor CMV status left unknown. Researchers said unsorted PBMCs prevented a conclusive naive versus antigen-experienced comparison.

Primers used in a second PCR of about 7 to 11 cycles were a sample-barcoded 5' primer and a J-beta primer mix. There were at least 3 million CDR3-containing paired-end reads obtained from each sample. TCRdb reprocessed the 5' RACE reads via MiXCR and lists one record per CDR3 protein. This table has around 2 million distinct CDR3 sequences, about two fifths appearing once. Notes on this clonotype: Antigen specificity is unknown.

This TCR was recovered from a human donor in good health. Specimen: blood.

CDR3 protein: CASRNYYNEQFF. As DNA, the CDR3 is TGTGCCAGCAGGAATTACTACAATGAGCAGTTCTTC. The chain combines TRBV3-1 with TRBJ2-1; D gene unclear. Trimming took 6 bases from V and 3 from J, leaving 6 bases between them. This CDR3 is built from 12 residues. CDR1 is LGHDT and CDR2 is YNNKEL in the germline V gene (reference sequence).